Below, one T cell receptor beta chain is given with its context. Data came from immunoSEQ multiplex PCR; TCRdb stores just in-frame clones and leaves some out. This table holds just over 2,000,000 clones, 85% to 95% found once. The data stem from a study of shared clonotypes between healthy human individuals. Germline V gives CDR1 MGHDK, CDR2 SYGVNS. This CDR3 is 14 amino acids long. V lost 1 base to trimming and J lost 5 bases, with 11 bases between them. The sequence derives from a man between 18 and 29 years old in good health. The chain uses TRBV25-1 and TRBJ2-5; D uncertain. The material sequenced was naive CD4+ T cells sorted from blood. Subset: CD45RA+ positively selected. As DNA, the CDR3 is TGTGCCAGCAGTGAATCCAACCGCTTGGAGACCCAGTACTTC. Residues: CASSESNRLETQYF.